The 25 T cell receptor beta chains listed next were all sequenced from one sample in a study of early T cells in non-severe SARS-CoV-2 infection. TCRdb itself ran the 5' RACE reads through MiXCR, one entry per CDR3 protein. The data contain about 98,000 distinct CDR3 sequences, approximately 10% of them singletons. The sequenced material came from whole blood. The source of these receptors is an adult who was a healthcare worker with PCR-confirmed SARS-CoV-2 infection or an uninfected control (not recorded which).

Ten or more counts support this clonotype. The CDR3 loop is CASSVASTSWETQYF. The CDR3 DNA reads TGTGCCAGCAGCGTAGCTTCGACTAGCTGGGAGACCCAGTACTTC. The chain uses TRBV9 and TRBJ2-5; TRBD2 matches at 7 bases. Germline lookup yields CDR1 SGDLS and CDR2 YYNGEE. The length of the CDR3 is 15 residues. Trimming removed 0 bases from V and 5 bases from J; junction bases left unmatched: 7.

Only a few counts were recorded for this clonotype. The chain uses TRBV20-1 and TRBJ2-5; 13 nucleotides align to TRBD2. Trimming at V came to 2 bases and at J to 5 bases, leaving 5 bases not matched to a gene. The CDR3 contains 15 residues. Germline lookup yields CDR1 DFQATT and CDR2 SNEGSKA (reference sequence). CDR3 bases: TGCAGTGCTAGACCCGGGACTAGCGGGGACGAGACCCAGTACTTC. Protein product: CSARPGTSGDETQYF.

A few counts support this clonotype. The V and J genes are TRBV3-1 and TRBJ2-2; TRBD1 matches at 7 bases. The ends lost 0 bases at V and 3 bases at J; junction bases unmatched: 4. CDR1 is LGHDT, CDR2 YNNKEL, per germline (reference sequence). The CDR3 covers 16 residues. CDR3 nucleotides: TGTGCCAGCAGCCAAGATACAGGGGTCCACACCGGGGAGCTGTTTTTT. The encoded protein is CASSQDTGVHTGELFF.

This clonotype has just a few counts. The chain joins TRBV6-6 to TRBJ2-7, with unresolved D. The germline CDR1 and CDR2 sequences are MNHNY and SVGAGI (reference sequence). CDR3 length: 13 amino acids. Trimming cost V 7 bases and J 0 bases, with 10 bases left between them. CDR3 sequence (DNA): TGTGCCAGCAACGGGCGCCGCTCCTACGAGCAGTACTTC. Amino acids: CASNGRRSYEQYF.

The chain links TRBV12-3 or TRBV12-4 to TRBJ2-7; TRBD1 matches 11 bases. Trimming cost V 2 bases and J 6 bases; bases outside gene matches: 3. The CDR3 is made up of 14 amino acids. The CDR3, as DNA: TGTGCCAGCAGTTTATGGACAGGGGGCACCGAGCAGTACTTC. It codes for CASSLWTGGTEQYF.

This clonotype came up a few times. The rearrangement links TRBV6-4 to TRBJ2-1; 9 bases match TRBD2. CDR3 length equals 18 residues. V lost 6 bases, J lost 9 bases, and 21 bases stayed unmatched. In germline, CDR1 is MRHNA, CDR2 SNTAGT. CDR3 amino acids: CASRTAGTSSLPGREQFF. DNA for the CDR3: TGTGCCAGCAGAACCGCCGGGACTAGCAGTCTCCCGGGTCGTGAGCAGTTCTTC.

This clonotype was detected ten times or more. This chain joins TRBV10-1 and TRBJ1-2, with D tentatively TRBD1 (5 bases). V lost 6 bases and J lost 12, with 20 bases in between. Per germline, CDR1 WNHNN and CDR2 SYGVQD (reference sequence). The CDR3 runs to 13 residues. For the CDR3, the DNA is TGCGCCAGCAGCACCTCAGGGACGCACGGCCACACCTTC. Its translation: CASSTSGTHGHTF.

The J gene is TRBJ1-6, the V gene TRBV10-1, with D perhaps TRBD1 (5 bases). This CDR3 contains 12 residues. Germline-derived CDR1 and CDR2 are WNHNN and SYGVQD (reference sequence). Deletions cut 2 bases from V and 17 bases from J, with 13 bases between. CDR3 bases: TGCGCCAGCAGTGAGGACCTGGGACTTTTCCACTTT. Its protein product is CASSEDLGLFHF.

This clonotype was counted only a few times. This sequence joins TRBV4-1 and TRBJ2-6; D remains ambiguous. In germline, CDR1 is MGHRA, CDR2 YSYEKL. The length of the CDR3 is 16 residues. Between the trimmed V and J ends, which lost 1 base and 0 bases, there was a span of 7 bases. The CDR3 bases are TGCGCCAGCAGCCAAGGGGTTAACTCTGGGGCCAACGTCCTGACTTTC. Protein sequence: CASSQGVNSGANVLTF.

The sample holds a few counts of this clonotype. The chain employs TRBV12-3 or TRBV12-4 and TRBJ2-3; 7 bases line up with TRBD2. The J segment lost 4 bases and the V segment lost 6 bases, leaving 7 bases of the junction unmatched. The CDR3 totals 14 residues. CDR3 DNA: TGTGCCAGCAGAAAAAGCGGGGAAGCAGATACGCAGTATTTT. Its translation: CASRKSGEADTQYF.

The chain employs TRBV6-5 and TRBJ2-5; the match to TRBD1 covers 9 bases. The trim removed 0 bases at V and 2 bases at J, leaving 4 bases unmatched. Germline CDR1 MNHEY, CDR2 SVGAGI. There are 16 residues in the CDR3. CDR3 sequence: CASSYSGTGRQETQYF. CDR3 DNA: TGTGCCAGCAGTTACTCCGGGACAGGGCGGCAAGAGACCCAGTACTTC.

The chain joins TRBV29-1 to TRBJ2-7; the D is unclear. This CDR3 has 11 residues. CDR1 is SQVTM, CDR2 ANQGSEA, per germline. V dropped 4 bases and J dropped 2 bases, with 6 bases sitting between them. The CDR3 loop reads CSVGNTYEQYF. Written as DNA, the CDR3 is TGCAGCGTTGGTAATACCTACGAGCAGTACTTC.

The J gene is TRBJ2-5, the V gene TRBV20-1, with 8 positions matching TRBD2. With V trimmed by 3 bases and J by 4 bases, 1 base remained unmatched. This CDR3 contains 12 residues. Germline CDR1 and CDR2: DFQATT and SNEGSKA (reference sequence). The CDR3 sequence: CSARRGAETQYF. The CDR3 DNA reads as TGCAGTGCTAGGCGGGGGGCAGAGACCCAGTACTTC.

In this sample, this clonotype turned up a few times. The chain uses TRBV3-1 and TRBJ1-1; the D is unclear. CDR3 length: 15 residues. V lost 0 bases, J lost 3 bases, and 11 bases lay in between. Per the germline V gene, CDR1 is LGHDT and CDR2 is YNNKEL (reference sequence). Here the CDR3 DNA reads TGTGCCAGCAGCCAAGATTACGGGCAAGACACTGAAGCTTTCTTT. This sequence encodes CASSQDYGQDTEAFF.

This clonotype was recorded at least ten times. This sequence joins TRBV29-1 and TRBJ1-5; D not resolved. This CDR3 is 12 amino acids long. CDR1 SQVTM and CDR2 ANQGSEA come from the germline V gene. Deletions cut 6 bases from V and 10 bases from J, with 16 bases between. CDR3 sequence: CSVIIGEHPQHF. The CDR3 DNA follows: TGCAGCGTCATTATTGGGGAACACCCCCAGCATTTT.

This clonotype was detected many times. This sequence joins TRBV9 and TRBJ2-7; D is possibly TRBD2 (6 bases). V lost 4 bases and J 2 bases, leaving 19 bases between the germline ends. The CDR3 is 16 residues long. From germline, CDR1 is SGDLS and CDR2 YYNGEE. CDR3 bases: TGTGCCAGCAGCTCACGGGGAGGCGGAGGTCCCTACGAGCAGTACTTC. Protein product: CASSSRGGGGPYEQYF.

J is TRBJ2-3 and V is TRBV5-1, with a tentative D call TRBD2 (6 bases). Trimming took 4 bases from V and 5 from J, leaving 14 bases between them. Germline CDR1 is SGHRS and CDR2 is YFSETQ. The CDR3 has 14 amino acids. The CDR3 loop reads CASSPGSGRDTQYF. CDR3 nucleotide sequence: TGCGCCAGCAGCCCCGGGAGCGGCAGAGATACGCAGTATTTT.

This clonotype was found many times. The V gene is TRBV2, the J gene TRBJ2-7, with TRBD1 as a possible D gene (6 bases). V lost 6 bases to trimming and J lost 0 bases, with 9 bases between them. CDR1 is SNHLY and CDR2 is FYNNEI in the germline V gene. The CDR3 length is 13 residues. The CDR3 sequence: CASSRQVSYEQYF. In nucleotides, the CDR3 is TGTGCCAGCAGCCGACAGGTCTCCTACGAGCAGTACTTC.

The chain is built from TRBV6-2 or TRBV6-3 and TRBJ1-2; TRBD1 matches 8 bases. This CDR3 region has 14 residues. The trim removed 6 bases at V and 8 bases at J, leaving 11 bases unmatched. From germline, CDR1 is MNHEY and CDR2 SVGEGT. DNA for the CDR3: TGTGCCAGCAGACCCCCAGGGGGCAGGGAAGGCTACACCTTC. This codes for CASRPPGGREGYTF.

This clonotype was counted many times. V and J are TRBV4-1 and TRBJ1-1; a possible D gene is TRBD1 (5 bases). Trimming left V 0 bases short and J 5 bases short, with 13 bases between. Germline-derived CDR1 and CDR2 are MGHRA and YSYEKL. The CDR3 length is 15 residues. Here the CDR3 reads CASSQEVGEGTEAFF. CDR3 in DNA: TGCGCCAGCAGCCAAGAAGTAGGGGAAGGGACTGAAGCTTTCTTT.

This clonotype showed up many times. V and J are TRBV6-7 and TRBJ1-5, with TRBD1 matching over 7 bases. TRBV6-7 is an open reading frame whose function is uncertain. This CDR3 has 16 residues. Losses at the gene ends were 9 bases for V and 4 bases for J; bases not matched to a gene: 15. This chain's CDR3 is CARDSMGQGGNQPQHF. DNA for the CDR3: TGTGCCAGGGATTCCATGGGGCAGGGGGGAAATCAGCCCCAGCATTTT.

This clonotype was found a few times. V is TRBV29-1 and J is TRBJ1-1; a possible D gene is TRBD1 (6 bases). Per germline, CDR1 SQVTM and CDR2 ANQGSEA. The CDR3 loop spans 13 amino acids. The CDR3 loop reads CSLRGGLDTEAFF. The DNA for the CDR3 is TGCAGTCTACGGGGGGGGCTGGACACTGAAGCTTTCTTT.

The CDR3 region is CASSQAGRYGYTF. The CDR3 nucleotides read TGTGCCAGCAGCCAAGCAGGGAGGTATGGCTACACCTTC. The chain carries TRBV3-1 and TRBJ1-2, with D tentatively TRBD1 (5 bases). V dropped 1 base and J dropped 5 bases, with 8 bases sitting between them. Germline values: CDR1 LGHDT, CDR2 YNNKEL (reference sequence). The CDR3 spans 13 residues.

The chain is built from TRBV6-1 and TRBJ2-6, with D possibly matching TRBD1 (5 bases). The length of the CDR3 is 13 residues. The germline CDR1 and CDR2 sequences are MNHNS and SASEGT. CDR3 amino acids: CAHGRAGANVLTF. CDR3 nucleotides: TGTGCTCACGGCAGGGCTGGGGCCAACGTCCTGACTTTC.

This clonotype was counted at least ten times. In DNA, the CDR3 is TGTGCCAGCAGTACGCGTTCGACAGGGAACTATGGCTACACCTTC. It is translated as CASSTRSTGNYGYTF. This chain joins TRBV27 and TRBJ1-2, with TRBD1 matching 7 bases. V shed 5 bases, J shed 2 bases, and the junction held 8 bases outside the gene matches. The germline CDR1 and CDR2 sequences are MNHEY and SMNVEV (reference sequence). The CDR3 covers 15 residues.